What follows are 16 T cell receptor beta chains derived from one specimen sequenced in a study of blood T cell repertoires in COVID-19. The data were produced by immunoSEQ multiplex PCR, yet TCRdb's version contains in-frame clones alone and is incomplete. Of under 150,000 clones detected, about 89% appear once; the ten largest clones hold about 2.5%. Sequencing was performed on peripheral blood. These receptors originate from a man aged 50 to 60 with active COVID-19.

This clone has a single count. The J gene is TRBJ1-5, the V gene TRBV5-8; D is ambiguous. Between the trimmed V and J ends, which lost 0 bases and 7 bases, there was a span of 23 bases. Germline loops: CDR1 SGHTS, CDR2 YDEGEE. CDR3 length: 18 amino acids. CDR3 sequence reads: CASSLEGLRPGISQPQHF. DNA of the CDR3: TGTGCCAGCAGCTTGGAAGGACTACGCCCCGGGATATCCCAGCCCCAGCATTTT.

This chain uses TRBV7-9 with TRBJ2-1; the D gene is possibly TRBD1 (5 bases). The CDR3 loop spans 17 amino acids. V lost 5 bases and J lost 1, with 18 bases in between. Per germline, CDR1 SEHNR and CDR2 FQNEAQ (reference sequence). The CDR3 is CASSPSPGKGSYNEQFF. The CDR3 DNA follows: TGTGCCAGCAGCCCCTCCCCAGGGAAGGGGTCCTACAATGAGCAGTTCTTC.

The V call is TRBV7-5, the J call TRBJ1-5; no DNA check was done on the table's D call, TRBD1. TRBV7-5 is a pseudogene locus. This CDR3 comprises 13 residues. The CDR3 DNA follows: TGTGCCAGAAGCTCGGACAGGGTAGAACCCCAGCATTTT. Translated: CARSSDRVEPQHF.

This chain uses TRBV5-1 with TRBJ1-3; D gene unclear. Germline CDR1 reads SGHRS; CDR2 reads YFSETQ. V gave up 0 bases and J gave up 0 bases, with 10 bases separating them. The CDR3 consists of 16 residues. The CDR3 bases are TGCGCCAGCAGCTTGGCCCGGTTTAGCTCTGGAAACACCATATATTTT. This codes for CASSLARFSSGNTIYF.

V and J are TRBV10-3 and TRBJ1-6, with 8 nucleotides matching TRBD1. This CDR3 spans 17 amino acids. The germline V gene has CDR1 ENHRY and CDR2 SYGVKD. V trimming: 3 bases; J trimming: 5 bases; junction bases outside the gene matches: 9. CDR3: CAISDTKGTGDNSPLHF. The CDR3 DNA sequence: TGTGCCATCAGTGACACGAAAGGGACAGGCGATAATTCACCCCTCCACTTT.

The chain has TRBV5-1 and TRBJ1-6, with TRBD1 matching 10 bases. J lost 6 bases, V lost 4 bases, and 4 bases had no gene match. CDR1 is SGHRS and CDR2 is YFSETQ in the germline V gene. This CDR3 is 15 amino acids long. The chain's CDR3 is CASSGQGDFNSPLHF. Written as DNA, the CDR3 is TGCGCCAGCAGCGGACAGGGGGATTTTAATTCACCCCTCCACTTT.

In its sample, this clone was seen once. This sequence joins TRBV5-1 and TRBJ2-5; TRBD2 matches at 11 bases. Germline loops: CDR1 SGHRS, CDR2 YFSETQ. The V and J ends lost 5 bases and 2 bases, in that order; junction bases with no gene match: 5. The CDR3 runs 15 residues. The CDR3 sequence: CASSAGTSGQETQYF. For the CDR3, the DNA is TGCGCCAGCAGTGCTGGGACTAGCGGACAAGAGACCCAGTACTTC.

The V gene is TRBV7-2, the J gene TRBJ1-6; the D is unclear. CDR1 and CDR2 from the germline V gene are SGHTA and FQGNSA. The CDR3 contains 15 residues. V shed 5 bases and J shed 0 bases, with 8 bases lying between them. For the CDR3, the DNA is TGTGCCAGCAGCGGTAGTAGCTCCTATAATTCACCCCTCCACTTT. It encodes CASSGSSSYNSPLHF.

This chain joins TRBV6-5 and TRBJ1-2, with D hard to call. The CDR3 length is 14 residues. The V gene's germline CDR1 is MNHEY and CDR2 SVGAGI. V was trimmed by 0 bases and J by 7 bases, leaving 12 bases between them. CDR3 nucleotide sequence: TGTGCCAGCAGTTACTCGATTAGTGCAGGTGGCTACACCTTC. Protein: CASSYSISAGGYTF.

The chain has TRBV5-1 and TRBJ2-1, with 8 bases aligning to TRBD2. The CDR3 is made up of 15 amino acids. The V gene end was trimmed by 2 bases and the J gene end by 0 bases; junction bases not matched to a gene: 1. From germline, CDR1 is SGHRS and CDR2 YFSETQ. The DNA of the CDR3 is TGCGCCAGCAGCTTAGCGGGGGCCTCCTACAATGAGCAGTTCTTC. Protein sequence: CASSLAGASYNEQFF. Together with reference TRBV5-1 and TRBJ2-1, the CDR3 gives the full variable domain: KAGVTQTPRYLIKTRGQQVTLSCSPISGHRSVSWYQQTPGQGLQFLFEYFSETQRNKGNFPGRFSGRQFSNSRSEMNVSTLELGDSALYLCASSLAGASYNEQFFGPGTRLTVL.

Here the CDR3 DNA reads TGTGCCAGCACGGTCCTCTCCGGGGAGCTGTTTTTT. It codes for CASTVLSGELFF. The rearrangement uses TRBV5-6 and TRBJ2-2; D call uncertain. Deletions cut 6 bases from V and 6 bases from J, with 9 bases between. In germline, CDR1 is SGHDT, CDR2 YYEEEE. The CDR3 has 12 amino acids.

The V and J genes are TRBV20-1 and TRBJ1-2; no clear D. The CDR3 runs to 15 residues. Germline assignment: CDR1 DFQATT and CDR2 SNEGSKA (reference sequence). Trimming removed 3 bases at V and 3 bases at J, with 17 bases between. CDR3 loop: CSASKYSIGHYGYTF. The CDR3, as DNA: TGCAGTGCTAGTAAGTACAGTATTGGGCACTATGGCTACACCTTC.

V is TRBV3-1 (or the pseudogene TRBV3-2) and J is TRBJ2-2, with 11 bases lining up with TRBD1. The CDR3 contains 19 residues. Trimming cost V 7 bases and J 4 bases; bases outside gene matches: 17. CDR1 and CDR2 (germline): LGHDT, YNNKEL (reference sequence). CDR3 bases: TGTGCCAGCAAACTCTTCGCCCCAACCGGGACAGGGGGCACCGGGGAGCTGTTTTTT. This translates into CASKLFAPTGTGGTGELFF.

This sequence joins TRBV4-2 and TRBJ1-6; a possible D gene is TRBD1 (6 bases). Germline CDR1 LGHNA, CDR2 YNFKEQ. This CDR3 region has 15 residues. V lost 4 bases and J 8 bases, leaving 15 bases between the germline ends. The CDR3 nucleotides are TGTGCCAGCAGCCTCAATCAGGGGCCGGATTCACCCCTCCACTTT. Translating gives CASSLNQGPDSPLHF.

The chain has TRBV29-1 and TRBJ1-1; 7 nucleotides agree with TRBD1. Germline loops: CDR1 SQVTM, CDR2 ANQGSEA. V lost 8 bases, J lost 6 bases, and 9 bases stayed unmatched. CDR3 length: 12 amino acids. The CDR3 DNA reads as TGCAGCTTGACCGACAGGGCCCCTGAAGCTTTCTTT. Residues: CSLTDRAPEAFF. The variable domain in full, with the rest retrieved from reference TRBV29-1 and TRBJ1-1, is SAVISQKPSRDICQRGTSLTIQCQVDSQVTMMFWYRQQPGQSLTLIATANQGSEATYESGFVIDKFPISRPNLTFSTLTVSNMSPEDSSIYLCSLTDRAPEAFFGQGTRLTVV.

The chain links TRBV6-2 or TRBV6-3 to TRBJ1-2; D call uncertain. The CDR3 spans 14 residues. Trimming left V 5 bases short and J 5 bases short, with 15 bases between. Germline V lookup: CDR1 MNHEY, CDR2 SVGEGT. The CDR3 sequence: CASSVGIKYYGYTF. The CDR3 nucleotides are TGTGCCAGCAGTGTCGGGATTAAGTATTATGGCTACACCTTC.